These T cell receptor beta chains were read from a single sample in a study of cytomegalovirus exposure and HLA in healthy donors. Generated by immunoSEQ multiplex PCR, the TCRdb table keeps only in-frame clones and is missing some. Of hundreds of thousands of clones in the sample, about 74% were seen once. Sequencing was performed on PBMCs. Receptors originate from a woman aged 25 to 39 in good health and CMV-seronegative. Both conserved end residues are part of each CDR3. A D gene is named only where the DNA matches it firmly. The size entry is marked missing in some rows and otherwise reads once, few, many or a size class.

clone_size	d_call	j_call	v_call	cdr3_aa	cdr3_nt
.	.	TRBJ1-1	TRBV11-1	CASSLAEGGTEAFF	TGTGCCAGCAGCTTAGCGGAGGGGGGGACTGAAGCTTTCTTT
.	TRBD1	TRBJ1-6	TRBV10-1	CASTSDRTRVLDSPLHF	TGCGCCAGCACCTCGGACAGGACAAGGGTCTTGGACTCACCCCTCCACTTT
.	.	TRBJ2-1	TRBV6-4	CASSEDSKNEQFF	TGTGCCAGCAGTGAGGACAGCAAAAATGAGCAGTTCTTC
.	.	TRBJ1-1	TRBV6-1	CASKGGRGANTEAFF	TGTGCCAGCAAAGGGGGAAGGGGCGCGAACACTGAAGCTTTCTTT
.	TRBD1	TRBJ2-5	TRBV5-1	CASSLDGTGEVGQETQYF	TGCGCCAGCAGCTTAGACGGGACAGGGGAGGTAGGGCAAGAGACCCAGTACTTC
.	TRBD2	TRBJ2-1	TRBV6-5	CASSYTSGARDEQFF	TGTGCCAGCAGTTATACTAGCGGAGCAAGGGATGAGCAGTTCTTC
.	TRBD1	TRBJ1-2	TRBV6-1	CASSESRDSSYGYTF	TGTGCCAGCAGTGAAAGTAGGGACAGCTCCTATGGCTACACCTTC
.	TRBD1	TRBJ2-7	TRBV6-1	CASSNVGTVSYEQYF	TGTGCCAGCAGTAACGTCGGGACAGTTTCCTACGAGCAGTACTTC
.	TRBD1	TRBJ2-7	TRBV9	CASSVADRGHEQYF	TGTGCCAGCAGCGTAGCGGACAGGGGCCACGAGCAGTACTTC
.	TRBD1	TRBJ1-2	TRBV10-3	CAIRTAEGAYGYTF	TGTGCCATCAGGACCGCGGAGGGGGCCTATGGCTACACCTTC
.	.	TRBJ2-5	TRBV7-9	CASSLPGQQETQYF	TGTGCCAGCAGCCTACCGGGACAACAAGAGACCCAGTACTTC
.	.	TRBJ1-3	TRBV5-1	CASSPSPGVSGNTIYF	TGCGCCAGCAGCCCGTCCCCCGGGGTCTCTGGAAACACCATATATTTT
.	.	TRBJ1-4	TRBV6-1	CASSEVEGSINEKLFF	TGTGCCAGCAGTGAAGTGGAGGGCTCCATAAATGAAAAACTGTTTTTT
.	TRBD1	TRBJ2-7	TRBV5-1	CASSLQQGANEQYF	TGCGCCAGCAGCTTGCAACAGGGGGCGAACGAGCAGTACTTC
.	.	TRBJ1-5	TRBV19	CASVSSGYSNQPQHF	TGTGCCAGCGTCTCATCCGGTTATAGCAATCAGCCCCAGCATTTT
.	.	TRBJ2-7	TRBV2	CASKLLAESYEQYF	TGTGCCAGCAAGTTACTAGCAGAATCCTACGAGCAGTACTTC
.	.	TRBJ2-2	TRBV5-4	CASSLTGTTQGELFF	TGTGCCAGCAGCTTGACGGGGACAACTCAAGGGGAGCTGTTTTTT
.	TRBD1	TRBJ1-2	TRBV25-1	CASSAVTGSHYGYTF	TGTGCCAGCAGTGCCGTGACAGGGAGTCACTATGGCTACACCTTC
.	.	TRBJ1-1	TRBV6-5	CASSPTENTEAFF	TGTGCCAGCAGTCCTACAGAAAACACTGAAGCTTTCTTT
.	.	TRBJ1-1	TRBV5-1	CASSLAKLDTEAFF	TGCGCCAGCAGCTTGGCCAAGTTAGACACTGAAGCTTTCTTT
few	.	TRBJ1-6	TRBV18	CASSPGGNNSPLHF	TGTGCCAGCTCACCGGGGGGTAACAATTCACCCCTCCACTTT
.	TRBD1	TRBJ1-2	TRBV11-2	CASSYLRDPTGAYSF	TGTGCCAGCAGCTACCTGAGAGACCCAACAGGGGCCTACTCCTTC
few	.	TRBJ1-1	TRBV7-9	CASSLVGAAIAFF	TGTGCCAGCAGCTTAGTAGGGGCGGCGATAGCTTTCTTT
.	TRBD2	TRBJ2-1	TRBV30	CAWSDGTSGGEFF	TGTGCCTGGAGTGATGGGACTAGCGGGGGGGAGTTCTTC
.	TRBD1	TRBJ1-1	TRBV7-9	CASSRQGVLTEAFF	TGTGCCAGCAGTAGACAGGGTGTGTTAACTGAAGCTTTCTTT
.	TRBD2	TRBJ2-1	TRBV2	CASSEGLVSANEQFF	TGTGCCAGCAGTGAGGGACTAGTTTCGGCTAATGAGCAGTTCTTC
.	.	TRBJ1-1	TRBV7-3	CASSLEVNTEAFF	TGTGCCAGCAGTCTAGAGGTGAACACTGAAGCTTTCTTT
.	.	TRBJ2-7	TRBV30	CAWSQGVSYEQYF	TGTGCCTGGAGTCAAGGGGTAAGCTACGAGCAGTACTTC
once	TRBD2	TRBJ2-1	TRBV7-9	CASSRLAGGLYNEQFF	TGTGCCAGCAGCCGACTAGCGGGAGGTTTATACAATGAGCAGTTCTTC
.	.	TRBJ1-1	TRBV6-1	CASSERGSPPLGAFF	TGTGCCAGCAGTGAAAGGGGCTCTCCCCCACTCGGAGCTTTCTTT
.	TRBD2	TRBJ2-1	TRBV12-5	CASALWGLEGEQFF	TGTGCTAGTGCTCTTTGGGGACTAGAGGGTGAGCAGTTCTTC
.	.	TRBJ2-3	TRBV30	CAWRTGLSSTDTQYF	TGTGCCTGGAGGACTGGACTCTCTAGCACAGATACGCAGTATTTT
.	.	TRBJ2-1	TRBV11-3	CASSLGAPGEQFF	TGTGCCAGCAGCTTAGGGGCGCCGGGGGAGCAGTTCTTC
few	.	TRBJ2-5	TRBV11-2	CASSLMRQTQYF	TGTGCCAGCAGCTTAATGCGGCAGACCCAGTACTTC
.	.	TRBJ2-1	TRBV5-1	CASSLESSYNEQFF	TGCGCCAGCAGCTTGGAGAGCTCCTACAATGAGCAGTTCTTC
.	TRBD1	TRBJ1-1	TRBV4-2	CASSQEIQGETTEAFF	TGTGCCAGCAGCCAAGAGATTCAGGGGGAAACAACTGAAGCTTTCTTT
once	.	TRBJ2-1	TRBV5-1	CASSLPTGSYNEQFF	TGCGCCAGCAGCCTACCTACGGGGTCCTACAATGAGCAGTTCTTC
.	.	TRBJ2-2	TRBV10-3	CASQVFEGGTGELFF	TGTGCCTCCCAAGTCTTCGAGGGTGGCACCGGGGAGCTGTTTTTT
.	TRBD1	TRBJ1-2	TRBV7-9	CASSLVDRGNYGYTF	TGTGCCAGCAGCTTAGTTGACAGGGGGAACTATGGCTACACCTTC
.	TRBD1	TRBJ1-2	TRBV5-6	CASSSYIRDRGLGYTF	TGTGCCAGCAGCTCCTATATAAGGGACAGGGGGCTTGGCTACACCTTC
.	TRBD2	TRBJ2-5	TRBV5-1	CASSRDPLAGGQETQYF	TGCGCCAGCAGCCGCGACCCACTAGCGGGGGGTCAAGAGACCCAGTACTTC
.	.	TRBJ2-5	TRBV7-7	CASSLRFQEETQYF	TGTGCTAGCAGCTTAAGGTTCCAGGAAGAGACCCAGTACTTC
few	TRBD1	TRBJ1-6	TRBV6-1	CASSEGTGGSPLHF	TGTGCCAGCAGTGAAGGGACAGGGGGTTCACCCCTCCACTTT
.	.	TRBJ1-1	TRBV6-5	CASSYEASAGRSAFF	TGTGCCAGCAGTTACGAGGCCTCGGCGGGACGATCGGCTTTCTTT
.	.	TRBJ1-4	TRBV5-6	CASSFGHYGSTNEKLFF	TGTGCCAGCAGCTTTGGGCATTACGGTTCAACTAATGAAAAACTGTTTTTT
few	.	TRBJ1-1	TRBV6-5	CASSYSNRVSTEAFF	TGTGCCAGCAGTTACTCGAATCGTGTCAGCACTGAAGCTTTCTTT